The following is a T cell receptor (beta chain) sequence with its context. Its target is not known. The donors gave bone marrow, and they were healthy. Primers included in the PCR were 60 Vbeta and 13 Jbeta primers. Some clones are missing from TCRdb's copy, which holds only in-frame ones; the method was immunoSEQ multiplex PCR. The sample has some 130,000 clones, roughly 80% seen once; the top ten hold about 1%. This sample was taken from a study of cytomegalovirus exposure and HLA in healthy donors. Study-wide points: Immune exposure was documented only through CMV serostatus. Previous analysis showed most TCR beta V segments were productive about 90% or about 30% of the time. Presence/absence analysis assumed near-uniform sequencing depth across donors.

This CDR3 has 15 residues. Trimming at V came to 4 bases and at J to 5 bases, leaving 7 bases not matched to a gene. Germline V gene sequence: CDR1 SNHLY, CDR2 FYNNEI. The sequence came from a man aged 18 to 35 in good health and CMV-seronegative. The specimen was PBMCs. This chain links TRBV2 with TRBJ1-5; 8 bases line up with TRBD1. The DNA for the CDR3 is TGTGCCAGCAGTGTTTATGGGACAGGCCATCAGCCCCAGCATTTT. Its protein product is CASSVYGTGHQPQHF. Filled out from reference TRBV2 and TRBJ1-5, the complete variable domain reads EPEVTQTPSHQVTQMGQEVILRCVPISNHLYFYWYRQILGQKVEFLVSFYNNEISEKSEIFDDQFSVERPDGSNFTLKIRSTKLEDSAMYFCASSVYGTGHQPQHFGDGTRLSIL.